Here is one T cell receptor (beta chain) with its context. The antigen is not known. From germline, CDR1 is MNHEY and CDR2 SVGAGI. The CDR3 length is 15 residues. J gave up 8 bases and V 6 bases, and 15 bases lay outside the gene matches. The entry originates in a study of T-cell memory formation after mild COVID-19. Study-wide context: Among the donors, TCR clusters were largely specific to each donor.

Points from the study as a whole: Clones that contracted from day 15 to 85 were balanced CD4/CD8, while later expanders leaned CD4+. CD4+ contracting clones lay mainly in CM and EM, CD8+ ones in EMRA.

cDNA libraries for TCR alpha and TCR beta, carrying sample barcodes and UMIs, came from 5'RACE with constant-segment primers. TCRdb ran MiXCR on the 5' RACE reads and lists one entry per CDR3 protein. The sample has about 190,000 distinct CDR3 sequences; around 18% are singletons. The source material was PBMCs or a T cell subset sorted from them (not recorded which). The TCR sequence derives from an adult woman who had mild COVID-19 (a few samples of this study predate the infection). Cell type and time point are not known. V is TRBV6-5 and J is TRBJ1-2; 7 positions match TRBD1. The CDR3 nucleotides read TGTGCCAGCAGCACTATAGGGGGCTCCGCGTACGGCTACACCTTC. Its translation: CASSTIGGSAYGYTF.